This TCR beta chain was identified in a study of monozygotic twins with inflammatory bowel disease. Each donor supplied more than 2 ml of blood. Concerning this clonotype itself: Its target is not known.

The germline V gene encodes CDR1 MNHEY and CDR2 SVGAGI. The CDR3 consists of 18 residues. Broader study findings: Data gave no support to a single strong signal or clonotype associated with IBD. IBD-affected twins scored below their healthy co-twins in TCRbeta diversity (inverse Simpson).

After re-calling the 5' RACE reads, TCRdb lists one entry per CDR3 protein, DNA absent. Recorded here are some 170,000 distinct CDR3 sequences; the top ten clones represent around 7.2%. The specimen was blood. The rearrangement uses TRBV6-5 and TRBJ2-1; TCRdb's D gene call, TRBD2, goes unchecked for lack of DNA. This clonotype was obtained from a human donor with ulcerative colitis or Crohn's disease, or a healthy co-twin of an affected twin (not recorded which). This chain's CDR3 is CASSYFSGGLPSYNEQFF.